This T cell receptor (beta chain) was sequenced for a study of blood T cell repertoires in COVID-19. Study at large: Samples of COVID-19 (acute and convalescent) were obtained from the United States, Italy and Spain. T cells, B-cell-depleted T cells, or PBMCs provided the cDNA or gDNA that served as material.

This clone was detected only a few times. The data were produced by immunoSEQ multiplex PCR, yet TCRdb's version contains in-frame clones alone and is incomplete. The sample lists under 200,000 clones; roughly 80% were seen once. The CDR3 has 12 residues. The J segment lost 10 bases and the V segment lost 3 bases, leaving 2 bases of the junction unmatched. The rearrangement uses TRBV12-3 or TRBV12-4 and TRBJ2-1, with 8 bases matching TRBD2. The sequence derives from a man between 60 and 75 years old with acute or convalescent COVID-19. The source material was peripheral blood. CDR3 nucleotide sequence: TGTGCCAGCAGTTTTTTAGCGGGAGAGCAGTTCTTC. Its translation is CASSFLAGEQFF.